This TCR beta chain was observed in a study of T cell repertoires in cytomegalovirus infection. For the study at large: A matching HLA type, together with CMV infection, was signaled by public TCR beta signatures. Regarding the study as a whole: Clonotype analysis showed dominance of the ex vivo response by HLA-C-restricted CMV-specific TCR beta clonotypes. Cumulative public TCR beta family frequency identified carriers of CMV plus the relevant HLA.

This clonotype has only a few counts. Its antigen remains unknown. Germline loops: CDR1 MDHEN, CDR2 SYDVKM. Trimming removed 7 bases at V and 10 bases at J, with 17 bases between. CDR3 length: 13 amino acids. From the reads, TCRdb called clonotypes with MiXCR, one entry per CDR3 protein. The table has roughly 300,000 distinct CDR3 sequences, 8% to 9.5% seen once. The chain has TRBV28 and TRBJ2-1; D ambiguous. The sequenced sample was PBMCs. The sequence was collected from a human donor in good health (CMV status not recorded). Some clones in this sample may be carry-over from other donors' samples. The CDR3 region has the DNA TGTGCCAGCATGGGTTTTCTGGTCGGGGAGCAGTTCTTC. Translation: CASMGFLVGEQFF.